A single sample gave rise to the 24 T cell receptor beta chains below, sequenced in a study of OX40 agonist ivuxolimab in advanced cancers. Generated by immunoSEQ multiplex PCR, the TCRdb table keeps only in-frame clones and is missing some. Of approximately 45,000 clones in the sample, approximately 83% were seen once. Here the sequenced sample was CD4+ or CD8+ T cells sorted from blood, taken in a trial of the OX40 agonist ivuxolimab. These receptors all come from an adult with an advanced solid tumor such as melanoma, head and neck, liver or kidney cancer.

This CDR3 reads CASSHGDRSPSYEQYF. The CDR3 DNA follows: TGCGCCAGCAGCCATGGGGACAGGTCACCCTCCTACGAGCAGTACTTC. The chain uses TRBV4-3 and TRBJ2-7, with 8 nucleotides matching TRBD1. Germline V gene data show CDR1 as LGHNA and CDR2 as YSLEER. The CDR3 is 16 residues long. Trimming at V came to 3 bases and at J to 0 bases, leaving 7 bases not matched to a gene.

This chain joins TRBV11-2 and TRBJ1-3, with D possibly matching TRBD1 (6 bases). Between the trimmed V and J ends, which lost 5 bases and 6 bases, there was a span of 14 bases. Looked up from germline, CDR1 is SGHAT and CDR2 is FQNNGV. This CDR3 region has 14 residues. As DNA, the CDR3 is TGTGCCAGCAGCACTGGGGGGGGGCAAAACACCATATATTTT. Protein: CASSTGGGQNTIYF.

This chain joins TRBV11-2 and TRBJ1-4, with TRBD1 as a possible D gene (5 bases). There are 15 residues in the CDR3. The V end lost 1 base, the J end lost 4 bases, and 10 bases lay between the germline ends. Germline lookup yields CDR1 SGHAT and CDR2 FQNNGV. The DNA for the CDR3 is TGTGCCAGCAGCTTAGTCAGGGACTATAATGAAAAACTGTTTTTT. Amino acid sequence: CASSLVRDYNEKLFF.

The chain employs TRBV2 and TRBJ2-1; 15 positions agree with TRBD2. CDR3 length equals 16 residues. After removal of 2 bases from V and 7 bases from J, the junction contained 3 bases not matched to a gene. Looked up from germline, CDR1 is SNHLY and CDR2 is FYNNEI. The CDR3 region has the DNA TGTGCCAGCAGTGAATTGGGACTAGCGGGAGGAAATGAGCAGTTCTTC. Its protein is CASSELGLAGGNEQFF.

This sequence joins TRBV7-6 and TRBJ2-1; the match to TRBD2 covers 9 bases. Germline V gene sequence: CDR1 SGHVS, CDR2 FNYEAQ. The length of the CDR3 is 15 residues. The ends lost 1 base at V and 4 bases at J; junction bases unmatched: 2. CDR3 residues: CASSLETSGYNEQFF. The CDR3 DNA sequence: TGTGCCAGCAGCTTAGAGACTAGCGGTTACAATGAGCAGTTCTTC.

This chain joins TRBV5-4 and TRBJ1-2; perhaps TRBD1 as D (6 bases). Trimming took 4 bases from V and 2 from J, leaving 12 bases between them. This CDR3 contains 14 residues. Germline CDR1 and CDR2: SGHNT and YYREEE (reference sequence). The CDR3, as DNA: TGTGCCAGCAGCCTGGGGGCAGGGAACTATGGCTACACCTTC. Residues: CASSLGAGNYGYTF.

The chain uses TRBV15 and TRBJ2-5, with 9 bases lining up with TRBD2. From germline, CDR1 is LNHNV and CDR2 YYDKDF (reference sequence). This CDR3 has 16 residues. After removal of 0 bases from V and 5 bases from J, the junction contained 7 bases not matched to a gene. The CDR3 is CATSRDLGLATETQYF. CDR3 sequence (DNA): TGTGCCACCAGCAGAGATCTCGGACTAGCGACTGAGACCCAGTACTTC.

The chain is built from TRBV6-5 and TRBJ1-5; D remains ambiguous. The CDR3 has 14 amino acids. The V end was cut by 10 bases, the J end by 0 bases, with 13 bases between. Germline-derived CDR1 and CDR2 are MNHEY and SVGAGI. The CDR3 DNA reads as TGTGCCATTCTTAAGGCCTATAGCAATCAGCCCCAGCATTTT. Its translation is CAILKAYSNQPQHF.

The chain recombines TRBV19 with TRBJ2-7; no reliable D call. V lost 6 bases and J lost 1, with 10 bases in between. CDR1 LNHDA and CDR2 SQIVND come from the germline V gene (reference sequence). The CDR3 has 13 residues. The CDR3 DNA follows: TGTGCCAGTAGCCCGACGTGGTCCTACGAGCAGTACTTC. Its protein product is CASSPTWSYEQYF.

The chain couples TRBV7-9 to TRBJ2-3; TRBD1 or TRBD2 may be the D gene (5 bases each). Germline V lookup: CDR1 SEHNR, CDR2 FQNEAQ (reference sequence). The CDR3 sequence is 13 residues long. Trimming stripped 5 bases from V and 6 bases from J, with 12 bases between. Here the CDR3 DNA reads TGTGCCAGCAGCCCCAGGGAGCGGGATACGCAGTATTTT. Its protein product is CASSPRERDTQYF.

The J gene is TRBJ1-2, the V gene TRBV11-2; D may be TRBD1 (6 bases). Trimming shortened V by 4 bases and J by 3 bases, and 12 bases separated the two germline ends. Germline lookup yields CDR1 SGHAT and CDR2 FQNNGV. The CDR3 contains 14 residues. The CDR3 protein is CASSSGQFHYGYTF. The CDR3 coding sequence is TGTGCCAGCAGCTCAGGACAGTTCCACTATGGCTACACCTTC.

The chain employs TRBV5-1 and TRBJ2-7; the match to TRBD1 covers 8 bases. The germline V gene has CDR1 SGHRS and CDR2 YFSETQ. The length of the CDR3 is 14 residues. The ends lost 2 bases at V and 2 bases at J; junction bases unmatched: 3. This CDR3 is CASSFGQGTYEQYF. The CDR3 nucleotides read TGCGCCAGCAGCTTTGGACAGGGAACCTACGAGCAGTACTTC.

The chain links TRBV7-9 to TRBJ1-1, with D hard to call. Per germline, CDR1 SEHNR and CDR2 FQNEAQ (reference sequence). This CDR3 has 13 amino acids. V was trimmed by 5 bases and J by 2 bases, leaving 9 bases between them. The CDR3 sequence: CASSQGTNTEAFF. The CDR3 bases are TGTGCCAGCAGCCAAGGCACTAACACTGAAGCTTTCTTT.

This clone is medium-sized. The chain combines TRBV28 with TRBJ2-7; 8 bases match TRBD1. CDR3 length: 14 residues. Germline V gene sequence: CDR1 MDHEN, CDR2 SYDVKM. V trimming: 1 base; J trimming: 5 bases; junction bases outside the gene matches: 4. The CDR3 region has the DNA TGTGCCAGCAGTTTATCAGGGGGCGAGGACGAGCAGTACTTC. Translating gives CASSLSGGEDEQYF.

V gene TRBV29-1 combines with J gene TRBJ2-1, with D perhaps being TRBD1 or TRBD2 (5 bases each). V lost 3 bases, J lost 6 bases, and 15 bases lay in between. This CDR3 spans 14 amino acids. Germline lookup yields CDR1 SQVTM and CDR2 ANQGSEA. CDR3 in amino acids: CSVDRYVGTNEQFF. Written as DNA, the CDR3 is TGCAGCGTTGATCGCTACGTGGGGACCAATGAGCAGTTCTTC.

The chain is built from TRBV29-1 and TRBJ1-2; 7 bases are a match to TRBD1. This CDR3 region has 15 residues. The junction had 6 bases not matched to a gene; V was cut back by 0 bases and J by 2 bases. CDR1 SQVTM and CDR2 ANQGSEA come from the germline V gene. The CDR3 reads CSVEDHKQGNYGYTF. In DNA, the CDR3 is TGCAGCGTTGAAGACCACAAACAGGGGAACTATGGCTACACCTTC.

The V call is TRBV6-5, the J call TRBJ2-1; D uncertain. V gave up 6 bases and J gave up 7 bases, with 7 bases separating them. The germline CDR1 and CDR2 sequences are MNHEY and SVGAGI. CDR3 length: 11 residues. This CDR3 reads CASRIGNEQFF. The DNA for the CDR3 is TGTGCCAGCAGGATAGGGAATGAGCAGTTCTTC.

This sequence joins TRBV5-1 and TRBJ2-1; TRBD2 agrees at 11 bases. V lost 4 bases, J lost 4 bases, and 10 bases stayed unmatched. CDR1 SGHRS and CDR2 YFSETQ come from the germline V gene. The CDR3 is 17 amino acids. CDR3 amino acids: CASSPLPGTSGYNEQFF. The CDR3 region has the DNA TGCGCCAGCAGCCCCCTCCCGGGGACTAGCGGATACAATGAGCAGTTCTTC.

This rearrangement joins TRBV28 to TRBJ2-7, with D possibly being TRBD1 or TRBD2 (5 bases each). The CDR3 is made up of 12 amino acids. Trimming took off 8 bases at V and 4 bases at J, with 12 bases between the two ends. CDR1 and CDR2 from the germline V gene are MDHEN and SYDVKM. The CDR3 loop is CASRDGPYEQYF. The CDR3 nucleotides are TGTGCCAGCCGGGACGGACCGTACGAGCAGTACTTC.

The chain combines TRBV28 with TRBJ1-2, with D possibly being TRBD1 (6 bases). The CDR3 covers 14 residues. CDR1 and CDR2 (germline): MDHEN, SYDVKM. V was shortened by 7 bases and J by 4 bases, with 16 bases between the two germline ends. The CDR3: CASNPGQTLYGYTF. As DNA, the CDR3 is TGTGCCAGCAACCCAGGACAGACCCTCTATGGCTACACCTTC.

CDR3 sequence reads: CASSTSPYTDTQYF. Written as DNA, the CDR3 is TGTGCCAGCAGTACTAGCCCATACACAGATACGCAGTATTTT. The chain combines TRBV27 with TRBJ2-3; D perhaps matches TRBD2 (6 bases). From germline, CDR1 is MNHEY and CDR2 SMNVEV (reference sequence). CDR3 length equals 14 residues. Trimming removed 5 bases at V and 2 bases at J, with 11 bases between.

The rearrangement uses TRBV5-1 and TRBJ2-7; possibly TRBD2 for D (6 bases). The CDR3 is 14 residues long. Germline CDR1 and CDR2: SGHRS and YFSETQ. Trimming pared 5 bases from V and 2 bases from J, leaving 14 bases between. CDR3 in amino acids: CASSYSGYPYEQYF. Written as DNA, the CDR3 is TGCGCCAGCAGTTACAGCGGGTACCCCTACGAGCAGTACTTC.

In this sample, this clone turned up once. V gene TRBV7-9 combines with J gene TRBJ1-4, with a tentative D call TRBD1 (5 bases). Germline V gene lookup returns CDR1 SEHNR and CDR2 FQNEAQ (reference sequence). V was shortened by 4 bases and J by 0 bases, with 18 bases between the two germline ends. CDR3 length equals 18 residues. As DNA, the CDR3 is TGTGCCAGCAGCTCCCAGGCCGCGGGACCTGCAACTAATGAAAAACTGTTTTTT. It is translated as CASSSQAAGPATNEKLFF. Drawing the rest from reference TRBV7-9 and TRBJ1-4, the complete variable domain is DTGVSQNPRHKITKRGQNVTFRCDPISEHNRLYWYRQTLGQGPEFLTYFQNEAQLEKSRLLSDRFSAERPKGSFSTLEIQRTEQGDSAMYLCASSSQAAGPATNEKLFFGSGTQLSVL.

The CDR3 protein is CASSRLAGYEQYV. The CDR3 region has the DNA TGTGCCAGCAGTAGGCTAGCGGGTTACGAGCAGTACGTC. This chain connects TRBV28 to TRBJ2-7; the match to TRBD2 covers 8 bases. The CDR3 length is 13 residues. Germline-derived CDR1 and CDR2 are MDHEN and SYDVKM. Losses at the gene ends were 5 bases for V and 4 bases for J; bases not matched to a gene: 4.